The next 13 T cell receptor beta chains were all read from a single sample in a study of blood T cell repertoires in COVID-19 (dated by TCRdb to 2020 to 2021). Receptor libraries were prepared by the immunoSEQ multiplex PCR assay. In its TCRdb copy, this immuneACCESS table keeps in-frame sequences only and misses some clones. Where compared with another copy, unresolved V genes explain less than half of these, and the others have no known cause. The table for this sample lists roughly 40,000 clones; about 86% of them were counted only once. The ten top clones hold 15% to 20% of the sample. Sequences were obtained from peripheral blood. The receptors stem from a man aged 50 or older in a cohort sampled during active COVID-19.

This clone was picked up a small number of times. This chain connects TRBV15 to TRBJ2-1; D perhaps matches TRBD1 (5 bases). The CDR3 loop spans 14 amino acids. The germline V gene has CDR1 LNHNV and CDR2 YYDKDF (reference sequence). V dropped 5 bases and J dropped 4 bases, with 12 bases sitting between them. CDR3 sequence: CATSSEGAYNEQFF. The CDR3 DNA reads as TGTGCCACCAGCTCAGAAGGGGCGTACAATGAGCAGTTCTTC.

This chain uses TRBV7-8 with TRBJ2-1; TRBD2 aligns across 9 bases. Germline CDR1 SGHVS, CDR2 FQNEAQ. CDR3 size: 14 residues. V was clipped by 4 bases and J by 9 bases; unmatched bases: 7. CDR3 in DNA: TGTGCCAGCAGCTCTTCGGGACTAGCCATTGAGCAGTTCTTC. Residues: CASSSSGLAIEQFF.

The rearrangement uses TRBV25-1 and TRBJ2-3, with D hard to call. Trimming left V 8 bases short and J 8 bases short, with 20 bases between. Looked up from germline, CDR1 is MGHDK and CDR2 is SYGVNS. There are 14 residues in the CDR3. The CDR3 region is CASATATPPGTQYF. The CDR3 bases are TGTGCCAGCGCCACTGCCACTCCCCCCGGTACGCAGTATTTT.

The chain uses TRBV28 and TRBJ2-1; 13 bases agree with TRBD2. The germline gives CDR1 MDHEN, CDR2 SYDVKM. The ends lost 5 bases at V and 6 bases at J; junction bases unmatched: 1. The CDR3 spans 14 residues. The CDR3 DNA reads as TGTGCCAGCAGTCGGACTAGCGGGAGCAATGAGCAGTTCTTC. Translation gives CASSRTSGSNEQFF.

The CDR3 nucleotides are TGCAGCGTGCTGCCCCTCACAGAGAACACTGAAGCTTTCTTT. Amino acid sequence: CSVLPLTENTEAFF. The rearrangement joins TRBV29-1 to TRBJ1-1; D remains ambiguous. Germline V gene data show CDR1 as SQVTM and CDR2 as ANQGSEA. The CDR3 has 14 amino acids. The V gene lost 6 bases and the J gene lost 1 base, with 15 bases spanning the gap.

The chain joins TRBV4-1 to TRBJ2-7, with 8 bases lining up with TRBD1. Trimming at V came to 4 bases and at J to 3 bases, leaving 26 bases not matched to a gene. The CDR3 loop spans 21 amino acids. Germline V gene sequence: CDR1 MGHRA, CDR2 YSYEKL. The CDR3 loop is CASSPHQGARLSEVVGYEQYF. CDR3 nucleotide sequence: TGCGCCAGCAGCCCGCATCAGGGGGCGCGCCTAAGCGAAGTAGTGGGCTACGAGCAGTACTTC.

This clone was counted once. The V gene is TRBV4-1, the J gene TRBJ2-5; weak D call: TRBD2 (7 bases). V lost 2 bases and J lost 5, with 21 bases in between. The germline CDR1 and CDR2 sequences are MGHRA and YSYEKL. The CDR3 is 17 residues long. CDR3 sequence reads: CASSQPSGTLLDETQYF. In nucleotides, the CDR3 is TGCGCCAGCAGCCAACCCAGCGGGACACTCCTGGACGAGACCCAGTACTTC.

The J gene is TRBJ2-7, the V gene TRBV12-3 or TRBV12-4; TRBD2 agrees at 8 bases. This CDR3 contains 11 residues. J gave up 7 bases and V 6 bases, and 2 bases lay outside the gene matches. CDR3 in DNA: TGTGCCAGCAGCCCGGGGGGGGAGCAGTACTTC. Translating it yields CASSPGGEQYF.

This chain uses TRBV4-3 with TRBJ2-1; TRBD2 matches 9 bases. This CDR3 contains 16 residues. Germline CDR1 LGHNA, CDR2 YSLEER. With V trimmed by 0 bases and J by 4 bases, 4 bases remained unmatched. The CDR3 loop reads CASSQDLSGGYNEQFF. The DNA of the CDR3 is TGCGCCAGCAGCCAAGACTTAAGCGGGGGGTACAATGAGCAGTTCTTC.

This clone was observed a handful of times. This chain uses TRBV5-1 with TRBJ1-1, with TRBD1 matching over 7 bases. V was clipped by 10 bases and J by 1 base; unmatched bases: 7. This CDR3 has 13 residues. Germline loops: CDR1 SGHRS, CDR2 YFSETQ. The CDR3 region is CADTTGENTEAFF. CDR3 nucleotides: TGCGCCGACACAACAGGGGAGAACACTGAAGCTTTCTTT.

This chain connects TRBV19 to TRBJ1-2, with D possibly matching TRBD1 (6 bases). V lost 1 base to trimming and J lost 2 bases, with 8 bases between them. Per germline, CDR1 LNHDA and CDR2 SQIVND (reference sequence). The CDR3 consists of 14 residues. For the CDR3, the DNA is TGTGCCAGTAGTATAGGGACAGCGAACTATGGCTACACCTTC. It is translated as CASSIGTANYGYTF.

This sequence joins TRBV7-2 and TRBJ1-2; weak D call: TRBD1 (5 bases). The ends were cut back, 5 bases at V and 6 bases at J, with 19 bases in the middle. This CDR3 is built from 15 residues. Per germline, CDR1 SGHTA and CDR2 FQGNSA. This CDR3 reads CASSLQTQGIDGYTF. The CDR3 region has the DNA TGTGCCAGCAGCCTACAGACCCAGGGCATAGATGGCTACACCTTC.

The chain couples TRBV28 to TRBJ2-7; 9 bases line up with TRBD1. The CDR3 loop spans 15 amino acids. The V gene end was trimmed by 5 bases and the J gene end by 2 bases; junction bases not matched to a gene: 7. Germline V gene data show CDR1 as MDHEN and CDR2 as SYDVKM. The CDR3 DNA reads TGTGCCAGCAGTCCGTGGACAGGGGTGGCCTACGAGCAGTACTTC. Residues: CASSPWTGVAYEQYF.